These 7 T cell receptor beta chains share one sample of origin, sequenced in a study of vaccination and CD4 T cells after COVID-19. Which antigens these TCRs recognize remains unknown. Oncomine TCR Beta short-read sequencing was applied to DNA from cultured CD4+ T cells. TCRdb itself ran the PCR reads through MiXCR, one entry per CDR3 protein. The sample has about 4,200 distinct CDR3 sequences, around 20% seen once. Treatment here: roughly nine-day PBMC culture with coronavirus spike peptide pools or control peptides (ViraFEST assay). The sample consisted of CD4+ T cells from blood, cultured in vitro. The receptors were sampled from a human donor who had recovered from COVID-19.

This clonotype occurred a few times. The V gene is TRBV7-9, the J gene TRBJ2-1; no reliable D call. Germline V gives CDR1 SEHNR, CDR2 FQNEAQ (reference sequence). This CDR3 contains 15 residues. Trimming removed 1 base from V and 0 bases from J, with 7 bases in between. The CDR3 spells CASSLDRSSYNEQFF. DNA of the CDR3: TGTGCCAGCAGCTTAGACAGAAGCTCCTACAATGAGCAGTTCTTC.

The gene calls are TRBV25-1 and TRBJ2-7; D may be TRBD1 (5 bases). Germline V gene lookup returns CDR1 MGHDK and CDR2 SYGVNS. V was shortened by 6 bases and J by 6 bases, with 9 bases between the two germline ends. The CDR3 is 11 residues long. The CDR3 here is CASRITGEQYF. CDR3 bases: TGTGCCAGCAGGATAACAGGCGAGCAGTACTTC.

This clonotype appeared a few times. The V call is TRBV2, the J call TRBJ2-1, with D possibly TRBD1 on 6 matching bases. The CDR3 spans 15 residues. The V gene's germline CDR1 is SNHLY and CDR2 FYNNEI. The ends were cut back, 8 bases at V and 0 bases at J, with 14 bases in the middle. CDR3 coding DNA: TGTGCCAGCGTAGGAACAGGGAGCTCCTACAATGAGCAGTTCTTC. It is translated as CASVGTGSSYNEQFF. The full variable domain, rest sourced from reference TRBV2 and TRBJ2-1, is EPEVTQTPSHQVTQMGQEVILRCVPISNHLYFYWYRQILGQKVEFLVSFYNNEISEKSEIFDDQFSVERPDGSNFTLKIRSTKLEDSAMYFCASVGTGSSYNEQFFGPGTRLTVL.

A word on this clonotype: Because the CDR3 is missing its conserved closing phenylalanine or tryptophan, this is likely a read error. The rearrangement links TRBV20-1 to TRBJ2-5; possibly TRBD2 for D (5 bases). Germline V gene data show CDR1 as DFQATT and CDR2 as SNEGSKA (reference sequence). This CDR3 has 12 amino acids. Trimming took off 3 bases at V and 5 bases at J, with 10 bases between the two ends. The CDR3 DNA sequence: TGCAGTGCTAGGCCTCCGGGGGAGACCCAGTACTAC. Translating gives CSARPPGETQYY.

This sequence joins TRBV27 and TRBJ1-6, with unresolved D. Germline CDR1 and CDR2: MNHEY and SMNVEV (reference sequence). The CDR3 runs to 14 residues. With 3 bases removed from V and 10 bases from J, the gap between germline ends came to 13 bases. The CDR3 region is CASSFRSSRSPLHF. CDR3 DNA sequence: TGTGCCAGCAGTTTCCGTAGTTCGCGGTCACCCCTCCACTTT.

This clonotype was recorded a few times. The chain carries TRBV5-1 and TRBJ2-2, with 8 bases lining up with TRBD2. The CDR3 totals 15 residues. The V segment lost 4 bases and the J segment 0 bases; nucleotides outside the gene matches: 2. Germline V gene sequence: CDR1 SGHRS, CDR2 YFSETQ. In nucleotides, the CDR3 is TGCGCCAGCAGCCCGGGACTAGCGAACACCGGGGAGCTGTTTTTT. It translates to CASSPGLANTGELFF.

This clonotype is medium-sized in the sample. The chain employs TRBV5-4 and TRBJ1-6; D call uncertain. The CDR3 loop spans 13 amino acids. The germline CDR1 and CDR2 sequences are SGHNT and YYREEE (reference sequence). V was shortened by 4 bases and J by 14 bases, with 16 bases between the two germline ends. CDR3: CASSPGPERTLHF. DNA of the CDR3: TGTGCCAGCAGCCCCGGGCCAGAAAGGACCCTCCACTTT.